Shown below are 26 T cell receptor beta chains from a single sample sequenced in a study of T cell changes during pregnancy in multiple sclerosis. TCRdb keeps only in-frame clones here, not all; method: immunoSEQ multiplex PCR. This repertoire shows some 41,000 clones, roughly 90% found once; its top ten account for about 1.5%. Sequencing used PBMCs (not recorded whether the cells were cultured). Receptors originate from a female donor with multiple sclerosis, enrolled in a pregnancy study.

This sequence joins TRBV5-1 and TRBJ2-5; the match to TRBD1 covers 8 bases. The CDR3 runs to 13 residues. Per the germline V gene, CDR1 is SGHRS and CDR2 is YFSETQ. V lost 4 bases to trimming and J lost 4 bases; unmatched junction nucleotides: 3. CDR3 bases: TGCGCCAGCAGCCAGGGGGCGGGAGAGACCCAGTACTTC. Translation gives CASSQGAGETQYF.

This sequence joins TRBV7-2 and TRBJ1-4; no clear D gene. Per germline, CDR1 SGHTA and CDR2 FQGNSA. The CDR3 totals 15 residues. The germline V and J ends were trimmed by 1 base and 4 bases, with 10 bases remaining between them. Here the CDR3 DNA reads TGTGCCAGCAGCTTAGAGGGTGGGAATAATGAAAAACTGTTTTTT. It codes for CASSLEGGNNEKLFF.

Only a few counts were recorded for this clone. The chain recombines TRBV7-2 with TRBJ1-2, with D perhaps TRBD1 (5 bases). This CDR3 spans 14 amino acids. Germline values: CDR1 SGHTA, CDR2 FQGNSA. V shed 5 bases and J shed 5 bases, with 15 bases lying between them. CDR3 sequence: CASSLPHRGYGYTF. CDR3 in DNA: TGTGCCAGCAGCCTCCCTCATAGGGGATATGGCTACACCTTC.

This chain uses TRBV5-5 with TRBJ1-2; TRBD1 might be the D (5 bases). Trimming stripped 0 bases from V and 4 bases from J, with 16 bases between. The V gene's germline CDR1 is SGHKS and CDR2 YYEKEE (reference sequence). The CDR3 is 16 amino acids. CDR3 nucleotides: TGTGCCAGCAGCTTGGCCACGGGGGGGACCCTCTATGGCTACACCTTC. This sequence encodes CASSLATGGTLYGYTF.

This clone appeared once. The chain employs TRBV6-6 and TRBJ2-3, with D possibly being TRBD2 (6 bases). V was cut by 11 bases and J by 0 bases, with 9 bases left in between. Germline V gene data show CDR1 as MNHNY and CDR2 as SVGAGI (reference sequence). This CDR3 contains 12 residues. The CDR3 loop reads CAAEGSTDTQYF. As DNA, the CDR3 is TGTGCCGCGGAGGGTAGCACAGATACGCAGTATTTT.

This chain connects TRBV28 to TRBJ1-2; the D is unclear. Germline V gene data show CDR1 as MDHEN and CDR2 as SYDVKM. This CDR3 spans 16 amino acids. Trimming shortened V by 4 bases and J by 8 bases, and 23 bases separated the two germline ends. The CDR3 loop is CASSSTYRATAGGYTF. The CDR3 nucleotides are TGTGCCAGCAGTTCGACTTACCGGGCCACCGCGGGAGGCTACACCTTC.

This clone was observed once. This rearrangement joins TRBV9 to TRBJ1-2, with 8 bases identical to TRBD1. The CDR3 covers 16 residues. Germline V gives CDR1 SGDLS, CDR2 YYNGEE. The ends lost 1 base at V and 3 bases at J; junction bases unmatched: 8. This CDR3 is CASSVSGQGLHYGYTF. CDR3 coding DNA: TGTGCCAGCAGCGTAAGCGGACAGGGCCTACACTATGGCTACACCTTC.

This chain links TRBV28 with TRBJ2-7; 8 positions agree with TRBD2. The trim removed 6 bases at V and 3 bases at J, leaving 16 bases unmatched. Per the germline V gene, CDR1 is MDHEN and CDR2 is SYDVKM. The CDR3 is 17 amino acids. CDR3 DNA sequence: TGTGCCAGCAGCCCTGGACTAGCCCAGGGCCCCCTCTACGAGCAGTACTTC. It encodes CASSPGLAQGPLYEQYF. The whole variable domain, filled in from reference TRBV28 and TRBJ2-7, reads DVKVTQSSRYLVKRTGEKVFLECVQDMDHENMFWYRQDPGLGLRLIYFSYDVKMKEKGDIPEGYSVSREKKERFSLILESASTNQTSMYLCASSPGLAQGPLYEQYFGPGTRLTVT.

The chain combines TRBV29-1 with TRBJ2-3; 14 bases line up with TRBD2. The CDR3 covers 20 residues. The V segment lost 6 bases and the J segment 4 bases; nucleotides outside the gene matches: 21. The germline V gene encodes CDR1 SQVTM and CDR2 ANQGSEA. The CDR3 region is CSVDGTSGREDRYTSDTQYF. The CDR3 region has the DNA TGCAGCGTCGACGGGACTAGCGGGAGAGAAGACCGGTATACTTCAGATACGCAGTATTTT.

The rearrangement joins TRBV27 to TRBJ2-3, with TRBD2 matching 16 bases. CDR1 and CDR2 (germline): MNHEY, SMNVEV (reference sequence). The junction had 5 bases not matched to a gene; V was cut back by 10 bases and J by 4 bases. The CDR3 is made up of 15 amino acids. The CDR3 DNA is TGTGCCACGGGGACTAGCGGGAGGGCACCAGATACGCAGTATTTT. Translating it yields CATGTSGRAPDTQYF.

V and J are TRBV5-1 and TRBJ2-3; TRBD2 agrees at 7 bases. V shed 4 bases, J shed 6 bases, and the junction held 11 bases outside the gene matches. CDR1 is SGHRS, CDR2 YFSETQ, per germline. The CDR3 runs 15 residues. The CDR3 sequence: CASSQAGDRTDTQYF. The CDR3 bases are TGCGCCAGCAGCCAGGCGGGGGACCGGACGGATACGCAGTATTTT.

The J gene is TRBJ1-1, the V gene TRBV5-1, with 8 bases matching TRBD1. Germline V gene lookup returns CDR1 SGHRS and CDR2 YFSETQ. After removal of 8 bases from V and 7 bases from J, the junction contained 7 bases not matched to a gene. The CDR3 loop spans 12 amino acids. CDR3 amino acids: CASSGQGGEAFF. In DNA, the CDR3 is TGCGCCAGTTCTGGACAGGGTGGTGAAGCTTTCTTT.

The V call is TRBV27, the J call TRBJ2-3; 11 bases are a match to TRBD2. CDR1 and CDR2 (germline): MNHEY, SMNVEV (reference sequence). This CDR3 has 16 amino acids. V lost 4 bases to trimming and J lost 0 bases; unmatched junction nucleotides: 3. The CDR3 is CASSWTSGPSTDTQYF. CDR3 coding DNA: TGTGCCAGCAGTTGGACTAGCGGGCCTAGCACAGATACGCAGTATTTT.

The rearrangement links TRBV30 to TRBJ1-2; D possibly corresponds to TRBD1 (5 bases). CDR3 length: 12 amino acids. The V and J ends lost 1 base and 7 bases respectively, with 10 bases between them. Germline lookup yields CDR1 GTSNPN and CDR2 SVGIG (reference sequence). For the CDR3, the DNA is TGTGCCTGGAGTGATCAGGGTGGTGGCTACACCTTC. Its protein is CAWSDQGGGYTF. Full variable domain (remainder filled in from reference TRBV30 and TRBJ1-2): SQTIHQWPATLVQPVGSPLSLECTVEGTSNPNLYWYRQAAGRGLQLLFYSVGIGQISSEVPQNLSASRPQDRQFILSSKKLLLSDSGFYLCAWSDQGGGYTFGSGTRLTVV.

The count of this clone is one. The chain joins TRBV6-5 to TRBJ2-7; the D is unclear. Per germline, CDR1 MNHEY and CDR2 SVGAGI. The V gene lost 5 bases and the J gene lost 2 bases, with 13 bases spanning the gap. The CDR3 spans 14 residues. The CDR3 DNA sequence: TGTGCCAGCAGTCAGGCGGAGCTAGCCTACGAGCAGTACTTC. This translates into CASSQAELAYEQYF.

This clone was counted a single time. The V call is TRBV7-2, the J call TRBJ2-7; 12 bases align to TRBD2. There are 16 residues in the CDR3. Germline-derived CDR1 and CDR2 are SGHTA and FQGNSA. V dropped 1 base and J dropped 9; count of bases not matched to a gene: 10. The CDR3 here is CASSLGIPSGRARQYF. CDR3 nucleotides: TGTGCCAGCAGCTTAGGAATTCCTAGCGGGAGGGCCAGGCAGTACTTC.

CDR3 sequence reads: CAWRLAGGNEQYF. The CDR3 bases are TGTGCCTGGAGACTAGCGGGAGGGAACGAGCAGTACTTC. This chain links TRBV30 with TRBJ2-7, with 13 bases identical to TRBD2. Germline loops: CDR1 GTSNPN, CDR2 SVGIG (reference sequence). This CDR3 region has 13 residues. The J segment lost 5 bases and the V segment lost 3 bases, leaving 1 base of the junction unmatched.

This clone turned up a few times. CDR3 in DNA: TGTGCCAGCTCACCACCAGTACGGACAGGGATTGAATTGTACGAGCAGTACTTC. Encoded protein: CASSPPVRTGIELYEQYF. V and J are TRBV18 and TRBJ2-7; 8 bases are shared with TRBD1. The CDR3 is 18 amino acids. Germline loops: CDR1 KGHSH, CDR2 LQKENI. V trimming: 0 bases; J trimming: 4 bases; junction bases outside the gene matches: 14. Filled out from reference TRBV18 and TRBJ2-7, the complete variable domain reads NAGVMQNPRHLVRRRGQEARLRCSPMKGHSHVYWYRQLPEEGLKFMVYLQKENIIDESGMPKERFSAEFPKEGPSILRIQQVVRGDSAAYFCASSPPVRTGIELYEQYFGPGTRLTVT.

The chain combines TRBV12-5 with TRBJ2-7, with TRBD1 as a possible D gene (5 bases). This CDR3 is built from 12 residues. Germline V lookup: CDR1 LGHNT, CDR2 FRNRAP. Trimming stripped 6 bases from V and 6 bases from J, with 12 bases between. The CDR3 coding sequence is TGTGCTAGTGGAGGGGATCGGGTCGAGCAGTACTTC. It codes for CASGGDRVEQYF.

The rearrangement links TRBV19 to TRBJ2-5; D unresolved. The V gene lost 5 bases and the J gene lost 6 bases, with 7 bases spanning the gap. CDR3 length: 11 amino acids. The germline V gene encodes CDR1 LNHDA and CDR2 SQIVND (reference sequence). Written as DNA, the CDR3 is TGTGCCAGTAGTCTCGGGCAGACCCAGTACTTC. It codes for CASSLGQTQYF.

J is TRBJ2-1 and V is TRBV7-2; weak D call: TRBD2 (6 bases). The CDR3 extends over 13 amino acids. Germline lookup yields CDR1 SGHTA and CDR2 FQGNSA. V was shortened by 4 bases and J by 8 bases, with 12 bases between the two germline ends. Here the CDR3 DNA reads TGTGCCAGCAGCTCCTGGAGGGGCGATGAGCAGTTCTTC. It specifies CASSSWRGDEQFF.

CDR3 sequence (DNA): TGTGCCAGCAGCCAATACATTCGGAACGAGCAGTACTTC. Protein: CASSQYIRNEQYF. J is TRBJ2-7 and V is TRBV4-2; D gene ambiguous. CDR1 LGHNA and CDR2 YNFKEQ come from the germline V gene. Trimming stripped 2 bases from V and 5 bases from J, with 10 bases between. The CDR3 covers 13 residues.

The V and J genes are TRBV10-3 and TRBJ1-1; possibly TRBD1 for D (5 bases). Germline V gene lookup returns CDR1 ENHRY and CDR2 SYGVKD. V was shortened by 6 bases and J by 4 bases, with 9 bases between the two germline ends. The CDR3 covers 12 residues. CDR3 bases: TGTGCCATCAGCAGCAGGGCCACTGAAGCTTTCTTT. This translates into CAISSRATEAFF.

V gene TRBV4-3 combines with J gene TRBJ2-7; TRBD2 aligns across 8 bases. Germline trimming cut 3 bases from V and 1 base from J; bases unmatched to any gene: 2. The CDR3 spans 14 residues. Germline CDR1 reads LGHNA; CDR2 reads YSLEER. The CDR3 loop reads CASSHGLASYEQYF. The CDR3 nucleotides are TGCGCCAGCAGCCATGGACTAGCTTCCTACGAGCAGTACTTC.

V is TRBV18 and J is TRBJ2-5; D may be TRBD1 or TRBD2 (5 bases each). V was pared by 0 bases and J by 2 bases, with 10 bases between. This CDR3 contains 15 residues. The germline V gene has CDR1 KGHSH and CDR2 LQKENI. The CDR3 protein is CASSPPGVWQETQYF. Here the CDR3 DNA reads TGTGCCAGCTCACCACCGGGGGTTTGGCAAGAGACCCAGTACTTC.

The chain recombines TRBV9 with TRBJ2-7, with 10 bases identical to TRBD2. CDR1 is SGDLS and CDR2 is YYNGEE in the germline V gene. The CDR3 extends over 15 amino acids. V lost 0 bases to trimming and J lost 3 bases; unmatched junction nucleotides: 3. CDR3 sequence: CASSVGTSGNYEQYF. CDR3 DNA sequence: TGTGCCAGCAGCGTAGGAACTAGCGGGAACTACGAGCAGTACTTC.